This T cell receptor (beta chain) was sequenced during a study of blood T cell repertoires in COVID-19. Original analysis: By means of reference gene primer amplification, nucleated cell counts were estimated. The repertoire was sequenced with immunoSEQ multiplex PCR; TCRdb's copy has only in-frame clones and lacks some. That table supplies the V and J calls and clone size; D and trimming were determined from the DNA. The repertoire holds about 96,000 clones, with 65% to 85% as singletons. CDR3 length: 17 amino acids. V dropped 2 bases and J dropped 2 bases, with 18 bases sitting between them. CDR1 and CDR2 (germline): MDHEN, SYDVKM.

The source of this sequence is a woman aged 60-70 years with acute or convalescent COVID-19. The rearrangement uses TRBV28 and TRBJ1-2, with D possibly matching TRBD1 (6 bases). The specimen was peripheral blood. The CDR3 sequence is CASSLVLDPTGNYGYTF. CDR3 DNA: TGTGCCAGCAGTTTAGTCCTCGATCCCACAGGGAACTATGGCTACACCTTC.